Sequencing of this TCR beta chain was carried out in a study of T cell clones after liver transplantation. Study-wide background: Tolerant meant at least one year fully off immunosuppression without liver enzymes above twice normal.

The repertoire was sequenced with immunoSEQ multiplex PCR; TCRdb's copy has only in-frame clones and lacks some. The sample yields around 70,000 clones, 80% to 95% seen once. Germline trimming cut 4 bases from V and 4 bases from J; bases unmatched to any gene: 4. The germline V gene encodes CDR1 SGHVS and CDR2 FQNEAQ. The CDR3 sequence is 14 residues long. The source material was CD4+ T cells from blood, sampled roughly 26 months after liver transplant. The rearrangement links TRBV7-8 to TRBJ2-7, with 10 bases matching TRBD2. This TCR derives from a human patient who received a liver transplant. Some T cells may have originated in the graft donor. The CDR3 DNA reads TGTGCCAGCAGCTCCGGGACTAGCGTTTACGAGCAGTACTTC. Amino acid sequence: CASSSGTSVYEQYF.